The 2 T cell receptor beta chains below come from one sample, sequenced in a study of blood T cell repertoires in COVID-19. Method: immunoSEQ multiplex PCR; TCRdb's copy keeps in-frame clones and lacks some. This sample carries approximately 240,000 clones, 86% of them seen once, and the ten largest clones take 3.1%. The sample taken for sequencing was PBMCs or T cells enriched from blood (not recorded which). Receptors were obtained from a woman in her forties or fifties in a cohort exposed to, infected with or recovered from COVID-19 (not recorded which).

This chain connects TRBV4-2 to TRBJ2-4; TRBD2 aligns across 9 bases. The trim removed 1 base at V and 6 bases at J, leaving 1 base unmatched. Germline CDR1 reads LGHNA; CDR2 reads YNFKEQ. The CDR3 totals 14 residues. CDR3 sequence: CASSQASGANIQYF. In DNA form, the CDR3 reads TGTGCCAGCAGCCAAGCTAGCGGGGCAAACATTCAGTACTTC.

The gene calls are TRBV7-9 and TRBJ1-4; no clear D gene. This CDR3 comprises 15 residues. Trimming took 1 base from V and 0 from J, leaving 6 bases between them. Looked up from germline, CDR1 is SEHNR and CDR2 is FQNEAQ (reference sequence). CDR3 bases: TGTGCCAGCAGCTTAGTGGCTGCAACTAATGAAAAACTGTTTTTT. Its protein product is CASSLVAATNEKLFF. Variable domain in full (rest from reference TRBV7-9 and TRBJ1-4): DTGVSQNPRHKITKRGQNVTFRCDPISEHNRLYWYRQTLGQGPEFLTYFQNEAQLEKSRLLSDRFSAERPKGSFSTLEIQRTEQGDSAMYLCASSLVAATNEKLFFGSGTQLSVL.